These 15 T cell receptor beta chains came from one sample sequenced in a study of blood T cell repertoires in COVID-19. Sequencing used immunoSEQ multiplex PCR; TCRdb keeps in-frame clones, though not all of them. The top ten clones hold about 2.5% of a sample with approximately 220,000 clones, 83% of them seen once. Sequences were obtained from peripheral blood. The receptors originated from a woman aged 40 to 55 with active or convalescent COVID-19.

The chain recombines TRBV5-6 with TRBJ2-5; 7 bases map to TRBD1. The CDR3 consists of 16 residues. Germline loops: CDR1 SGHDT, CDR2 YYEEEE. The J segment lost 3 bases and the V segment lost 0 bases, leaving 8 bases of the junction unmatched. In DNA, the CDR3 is TGTGCCAGCAGCTTGGGCGAGGTGGGACAGAAAGAGACCCAGTACTTC. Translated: CASSLGEVGQKETQYF.

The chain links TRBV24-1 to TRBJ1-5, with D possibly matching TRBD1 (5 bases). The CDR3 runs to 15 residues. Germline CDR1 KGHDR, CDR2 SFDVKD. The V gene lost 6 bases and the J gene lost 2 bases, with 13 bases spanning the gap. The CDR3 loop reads CATSSEGSGNQPQHF. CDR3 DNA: TGTGCCACCAGTTCGGAGGGGAGCGGCAATCAGCCCCAGCATTTT.

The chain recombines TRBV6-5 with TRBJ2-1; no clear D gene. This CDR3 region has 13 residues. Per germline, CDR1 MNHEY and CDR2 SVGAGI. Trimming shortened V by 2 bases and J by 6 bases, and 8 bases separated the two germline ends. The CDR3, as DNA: TGTGCCAGCAGTTACCCAAACAGCAATGAGCAGTTCTTC. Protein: CASSYPNSNEQFF.

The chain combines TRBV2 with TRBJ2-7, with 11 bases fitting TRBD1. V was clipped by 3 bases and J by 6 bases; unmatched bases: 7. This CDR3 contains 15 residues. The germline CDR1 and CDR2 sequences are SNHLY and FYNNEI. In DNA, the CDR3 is TGTGCCAGCAGTGAGATCGGGACAGGGGGACGCGAGCAGTACTTC. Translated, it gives CASSEIGTGGREQYF.

The CDR3 DNA follows: TGTGCCAGCAGCTTCCCCCCTCGGACTAGCGGGGGCTTCACAGATACGCAGTATTTT. Translated: CASSFPPRTSGGFTDTQYF. The chain carries TRBV11-2 and TRBJ2-3; TRBD2 matches 13 bases. This CDR3 is built from 19 residues. Germline V CDR1 and CDR2: SGHAT, FQNNGV. V dropped 3 bases and J dropped 2; count of bases not matched to a gene: 11.

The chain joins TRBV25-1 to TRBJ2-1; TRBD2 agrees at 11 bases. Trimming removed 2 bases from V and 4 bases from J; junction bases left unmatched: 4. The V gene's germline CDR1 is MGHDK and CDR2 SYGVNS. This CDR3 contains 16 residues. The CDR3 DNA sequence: TGTGCCAGCAGTGAAAGGACTAGCGGGCTATACAATGAGCAGTTCTTC. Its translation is CASSERTSGLYNEQFF.

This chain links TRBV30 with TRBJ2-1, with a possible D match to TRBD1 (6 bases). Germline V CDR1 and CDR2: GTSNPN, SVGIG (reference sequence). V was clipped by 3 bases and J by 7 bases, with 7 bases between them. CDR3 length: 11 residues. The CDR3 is CAWSRGNEQFF. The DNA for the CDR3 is TGTGCCTGGAGCAGGGGTAATGAGCAGTTCTTC.

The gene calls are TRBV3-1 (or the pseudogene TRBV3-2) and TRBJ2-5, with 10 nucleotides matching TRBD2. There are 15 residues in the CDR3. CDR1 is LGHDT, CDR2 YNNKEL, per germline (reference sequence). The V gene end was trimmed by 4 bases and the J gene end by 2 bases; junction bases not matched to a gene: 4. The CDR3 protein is CASSLWTSGQETQYF. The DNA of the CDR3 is TGTGCCAGCAGCCTCTGGACTAGCGGTCAAGAGACCCAGTACTTC.

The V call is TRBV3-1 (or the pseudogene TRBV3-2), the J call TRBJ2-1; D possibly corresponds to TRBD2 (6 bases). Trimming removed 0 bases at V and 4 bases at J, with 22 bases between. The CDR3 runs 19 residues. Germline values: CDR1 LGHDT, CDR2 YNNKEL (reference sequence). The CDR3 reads CASSQEGGRTRPDYNEQFF. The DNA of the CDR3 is TGTGCCAGCAGCCAAGAGGGGGGACGAACCCGCCCCGATTACAATGAGCAGTTCTTC.

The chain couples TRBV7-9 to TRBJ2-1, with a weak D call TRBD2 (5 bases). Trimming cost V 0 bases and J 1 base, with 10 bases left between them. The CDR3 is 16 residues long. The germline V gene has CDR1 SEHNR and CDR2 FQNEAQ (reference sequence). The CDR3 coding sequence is TGTGCCAGCAGCTTAGCGCGAAGCGGTTCCTACAATGAGCAGTTCTTC. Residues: CASSLARSGSYNEQFF. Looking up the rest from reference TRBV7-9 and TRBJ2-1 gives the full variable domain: DTGVSQNPRHKITKRGQNVTFRCDPISEHNRLYWYRQTLGQGPEFLTYFQNEAQLEKSRLLSDRFSAERPKGSFSTLEIQRTEQGDSAMYLCASSLARSGSYNEQFFGPGTRLTVL.

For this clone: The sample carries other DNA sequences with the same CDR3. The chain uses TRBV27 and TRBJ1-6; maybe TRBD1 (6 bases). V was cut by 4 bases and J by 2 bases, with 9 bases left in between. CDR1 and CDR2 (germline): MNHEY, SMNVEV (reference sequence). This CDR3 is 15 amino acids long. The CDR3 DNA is TGTGCCAGCAGTTCAAGGACAGCCTATAATTCACCCCTCCACTTT. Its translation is CASSSRTAYNSPLHF.

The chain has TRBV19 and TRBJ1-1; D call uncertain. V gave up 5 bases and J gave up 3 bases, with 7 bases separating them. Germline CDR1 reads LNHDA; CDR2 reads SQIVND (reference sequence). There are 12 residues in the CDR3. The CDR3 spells CASSRQDTEAFF. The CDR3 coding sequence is TGTGCCAGTAGTCGGCAGGACACTGAAGCTTTCTTT.

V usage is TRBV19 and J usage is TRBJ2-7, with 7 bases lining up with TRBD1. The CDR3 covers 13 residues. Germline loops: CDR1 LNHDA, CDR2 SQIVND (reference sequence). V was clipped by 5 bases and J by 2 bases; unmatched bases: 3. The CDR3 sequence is CASSRQGTYEQYF. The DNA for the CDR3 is TGTGCCAGTAGTCGACAGGGAACCTACGAGCAGTACTTC.

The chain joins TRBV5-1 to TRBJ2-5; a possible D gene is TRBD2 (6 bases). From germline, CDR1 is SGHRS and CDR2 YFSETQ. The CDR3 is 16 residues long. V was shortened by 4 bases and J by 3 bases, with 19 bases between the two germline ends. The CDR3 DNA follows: TGCGCCAGCAGCCCCTTGGCGGGCCGGAGGGAAGAGACCCAGTACTTC. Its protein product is CASSPLAGRREETQYF.

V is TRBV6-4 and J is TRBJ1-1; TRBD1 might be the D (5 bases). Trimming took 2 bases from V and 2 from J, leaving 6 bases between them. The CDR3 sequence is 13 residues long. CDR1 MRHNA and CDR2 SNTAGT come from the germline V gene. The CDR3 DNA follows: TGTGCCAGCAGTGACCAGGGAAACACTGAAGCTTTCTTT. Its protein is CASSDQGNTEAFF.